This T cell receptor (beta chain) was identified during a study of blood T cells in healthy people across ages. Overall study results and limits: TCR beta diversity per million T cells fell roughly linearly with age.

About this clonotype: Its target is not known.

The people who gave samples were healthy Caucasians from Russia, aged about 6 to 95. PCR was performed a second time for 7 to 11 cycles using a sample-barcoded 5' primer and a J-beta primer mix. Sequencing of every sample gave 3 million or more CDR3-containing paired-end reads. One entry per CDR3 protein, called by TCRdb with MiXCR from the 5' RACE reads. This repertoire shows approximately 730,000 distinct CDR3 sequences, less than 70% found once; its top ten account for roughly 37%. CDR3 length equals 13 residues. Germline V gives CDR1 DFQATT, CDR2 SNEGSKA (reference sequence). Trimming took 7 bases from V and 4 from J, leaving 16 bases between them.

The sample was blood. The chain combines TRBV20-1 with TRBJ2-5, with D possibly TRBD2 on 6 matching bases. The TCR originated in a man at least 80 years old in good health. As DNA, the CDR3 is TGCAGTGACTCGGGGCTAGCGCGAGAGACCCAGTACTTC. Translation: CSDSGLARETQYF.